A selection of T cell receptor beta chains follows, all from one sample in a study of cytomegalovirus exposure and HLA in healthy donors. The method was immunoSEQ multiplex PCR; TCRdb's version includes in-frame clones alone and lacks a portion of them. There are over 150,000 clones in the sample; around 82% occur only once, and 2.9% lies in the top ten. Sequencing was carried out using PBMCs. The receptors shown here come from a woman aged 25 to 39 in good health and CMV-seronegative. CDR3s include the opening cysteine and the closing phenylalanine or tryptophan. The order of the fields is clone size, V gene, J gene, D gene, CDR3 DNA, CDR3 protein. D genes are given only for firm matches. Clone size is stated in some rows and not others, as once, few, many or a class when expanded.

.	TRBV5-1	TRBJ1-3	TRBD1	TGCGCCAGCAGCGTACAGGGGGCTGTTGGAAACACCATATATTTT	CASSVQGAVGNTIYF
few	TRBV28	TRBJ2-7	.	TGTGCCAGCAGTTTTTTTGCAGGGCTCGAGCAGTACTTC	CASSFFAGLEQYF
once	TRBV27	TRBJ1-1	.	TGTGCCAGCAACTGGCAGCGTGAAATGAACACTGAAGCTTTCTTT	CASNWQREMNTEAFF
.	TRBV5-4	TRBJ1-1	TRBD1	TGTGCCAGCACCCGACAGGGCGTGAACACTGAAGCTTTCTTT	CASTRQGVNTEAFF
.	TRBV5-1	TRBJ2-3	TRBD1	TGCGCCAGCAGCATAGGGGGACAGCACACAGATACGCAGTATTTT	CASSIGGQHTDTQYF
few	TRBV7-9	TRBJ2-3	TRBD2	TGTGCCAGCAGCTTAGCGGGGACTAGGCTAAACACAGATACGCAGTATTTT	CASSLAGTRLNTDTQYF
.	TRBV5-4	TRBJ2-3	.	TGTGCCAGCAGCTTCGGACTCTCCGCGGGCACAGATACGCAGTATTTT	CASSFGLSAGTDTQYF
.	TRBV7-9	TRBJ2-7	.	TGTGCCAGCAGCCAGGACACGACCTTGAGGGAGCAGTACTTC	CASSQDTTLREQYF
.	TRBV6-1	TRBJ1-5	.	TGTGCCAGCAGTGATATGAGTGGCAATCAGCCCCAGCATTTT	CASSDMSGNQPQHF
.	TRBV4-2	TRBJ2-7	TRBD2	TGTGCCAGCAGCCAAGACCCACTAGCGGGAGCCGAGCAGTACTTC	CASSQDPLAGAEQYF
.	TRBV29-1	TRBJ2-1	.	TGCAGCGGCGGTTCCGACTCCTACAATGAGCAGTTCTTC	CSGGSDSYNEQFF
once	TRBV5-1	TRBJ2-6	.	TGCGCCAGCAGCTTGTCCAGGGCCAGCAACGTCCTGACTTTC	CASSLSRASNVLTF
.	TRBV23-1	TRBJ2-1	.	TGCGCCAGCAGTCTGAGGGCTAGCGAGTCCTCCTACAATGAGCAGTTCTTC	CASSLRASESSYNEQFF
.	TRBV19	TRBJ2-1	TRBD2	TGTGCCAGTAGCACAACTAGCGGGGGATACAATGAGCAGTTCTTC	CASSTTSGGYNEQFF
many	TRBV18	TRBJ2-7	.	TGTGCCAGCTCACCGAATCCAGGGTCCTACGAGCAGTACTTC	CASSPNPGSYEQYF
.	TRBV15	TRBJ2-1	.	TGTGCCACCAGCAGAGTCCGGGGGACAGTAATCTTC	CATSRVRGTVIF
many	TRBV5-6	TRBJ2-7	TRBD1	TGTGCCAGCAGCTCCCGGGACAGGGGTCCGGTTGAGTACTTC	CASSSRDRGPVEYF
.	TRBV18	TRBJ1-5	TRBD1	TGTGCCAGCTCACCAGGGGACAGGGGGCTTGGTCAGCCCCAGCATTTT	CASSPGDRGLGQPQHF
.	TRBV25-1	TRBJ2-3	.	TGTGCCAGCAGTGTTCGTACGGGCACAGATACGCAGTATTTT	CASSVRTGTDTQYF
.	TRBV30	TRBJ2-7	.	TGTGCCTGGAGTGCCCGAGGGCAGCACTACGAGCAGTACTTC	CAWSARGQHYEQYF
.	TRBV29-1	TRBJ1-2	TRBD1	TGCAGCGCCCGGGACAGCTTGACAGCTAACTATGGCTACACCTTC	CSARDSLTANYGYTF
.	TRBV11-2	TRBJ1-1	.	TGTGCCAGCAGCCCAAGGCGGGGGGCCACTGAAGCTTTCTTT	CASSPRRGATEAFF
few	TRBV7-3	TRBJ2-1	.	TGTGCCAGCAGCTTATTCGGGAGCTCCTACAATGAGCAGTTCTTC	CASSLFGSSYNEQFF
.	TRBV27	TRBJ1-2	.	TGTGCCAGCAGTCCAGGGATCCACTATGGCTACACCTTC	CASSPGIHYGYTF
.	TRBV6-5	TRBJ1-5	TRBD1	TGTGCCAGCAGTTGGGGACAGGGTAATCAGCCCCAGCATTTT	CASSWGQGNQPQHF
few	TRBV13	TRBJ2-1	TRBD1	TGTGCCAGCAGCCCTCGGGACAGTAGCTCCTACAATGAGCAGTTCTTC	CASSPRDSSSYNEQFF
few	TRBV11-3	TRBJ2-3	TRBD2	TGTGCCAGCAGCTTATCGTTTAGCGGGGGGGGCACAGATACGCAGTATTTT	CASSLSFSGGGTDTQYF
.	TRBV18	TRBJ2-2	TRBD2	TGTGCCAGCTCACCACTAAACGGGGGGACGAACACCGGGGAGCTGTTTTTT	CASSPLNGGTNTGELFF
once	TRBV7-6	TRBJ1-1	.	TGTGCCAGCAGTAAACACAGCTCCGGGGACACTGAAGCTTTCTTT	CASSKHSSGDTEAFF
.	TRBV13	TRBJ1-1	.	TGTGCCAGCAGCACCAACAGGTTACCGAACCCTGAAGCTTTCTTT	CASSTNRLPNPEAFF
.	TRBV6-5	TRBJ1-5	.	TGTGCCAGCAGTGTTGAGGGAAGGTTGGGGCAGCCCCAGCATTTT	CASSVEGRLGQPQHF